This T cell receptor beta chain is from a study of Graves' ophthalmopathy and Graves' hyperthyroidism. Ophthalmopathy-affected donors exhibited moderate-to-severe activity, CAS ≥3, NOSPECS ≥4, and duration under 3 months. What supplied the PBMCs was 10 ml of fresh peripheral blood. Amplification from RNA transcripts yielded the TCR beta CDR3 regions. Investigators did first-round RT-PCR with HTBI primers, then second-round multiplex PCR. Via MiXCR, TCRdb re-called the multiplex PCR reads, giving one row per CDR3 protein. Seen here are approximately 700,000 distinct CDR3 sequences, roughly 39% observed once, and the top ten hold more than 3%. The germline gives CDR1 SGHDN, CDR2 FVKESK. The CDR3 is 12 amino acids. With respect to this clonotype: What it binds is not known. At one boundary the junction diverges from the germline segment, which might be a read error.

Broader study findings: Most clonotypes expanded in thyroid above 0.001 frequency were present in blood too.

The clonotype comes from an adult man with Graves' ophthalmopathy. The V gene is TRBV14, the J gene TRBJ1-2, with no clear D. Source material: peripheral blood. In DNA form, the CDR3 reads TGTGCCAACAGCCAATCGGGATATGGTTACACCTTC. Translating gives CANSQSGYGYTF.